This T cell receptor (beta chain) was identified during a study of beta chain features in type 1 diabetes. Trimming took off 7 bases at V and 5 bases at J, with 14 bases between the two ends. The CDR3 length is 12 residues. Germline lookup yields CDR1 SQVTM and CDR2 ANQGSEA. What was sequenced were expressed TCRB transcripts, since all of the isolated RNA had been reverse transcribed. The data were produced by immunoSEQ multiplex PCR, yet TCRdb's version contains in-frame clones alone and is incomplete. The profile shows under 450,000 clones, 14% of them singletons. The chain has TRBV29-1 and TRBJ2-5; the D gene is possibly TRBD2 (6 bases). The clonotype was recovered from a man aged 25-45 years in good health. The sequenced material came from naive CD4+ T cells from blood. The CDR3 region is CSAEVGRETQYF. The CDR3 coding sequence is TGCAGCGCCGAGGTGGGGAGGGAGACCCAGTACTTC.